This T cell receptor beta chain was profiled in a study of beta chain features in type 1 diabetes. Study-level results: No resolution was reached here on whether HLA type influences TCRB rearrangement. Type 1 diabetes patients showed a moderate but significant shortening of TCRB CDR3s in all four CD4+ subsets.

The CDR3 is 12 amino acids. CDR1 is SGDLS and CDR2 is YYNGEE in the germline V gene. Trimming cost V 0 bases and J 2 bases, with 2 bases left between them. Concerning this clone itself: What it binds is unknown.

Every isolated RNA sample was fully reverse transcribed, so sequencing captured expressed TCRB transcripts. Some clones are missing from TCRdb's copy, which holds only in-frame ones; the method was immunoSEQ multiplex PCR. The data show around 160,000 clones, roughly 63% seen once. Sequenced input: naive CD4+ T cells from blood. The chain links TRBV9 to TRBJ1-2; D remains ambiguous. This sequence was found in a man younger than 45 with type 1 diabetes. CDR3 residues: CASSVENYGYTF. CDR3 DNA: TGTGCCAGCAGCGTAGAGAACTATGGCTACACCTTC.